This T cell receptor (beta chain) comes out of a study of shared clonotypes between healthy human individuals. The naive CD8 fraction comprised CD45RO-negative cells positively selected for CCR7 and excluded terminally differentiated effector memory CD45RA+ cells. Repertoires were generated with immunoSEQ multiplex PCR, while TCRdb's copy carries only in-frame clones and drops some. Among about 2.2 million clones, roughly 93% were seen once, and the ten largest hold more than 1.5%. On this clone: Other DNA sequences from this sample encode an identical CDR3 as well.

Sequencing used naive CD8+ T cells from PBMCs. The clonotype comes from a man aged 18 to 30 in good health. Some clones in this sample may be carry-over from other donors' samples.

The CDR3 bases are TGTGCCAGCAGCGTAACAGGGGGCTGGAATCAGCCCCAGCATTTT. It codes for CASSVTGGWNQPQHF. The chain recombines TRBV9 with TRBJ1-5, with 9 bases lining up with TRBD1. The germline V gene has CDR1 SGDLS and CDR2 YYNGEE. J was trimmed by 4 bases and V by 1 base; bases with no gene match: 3. The CDR3 sequence is 15 residues long.